The 32 T cell receptor beta chains in this list originate from one sample, sequenced in a study of blood T cell repertoires in COVID-19. The table came from immunoSEQ multiplex PCR; TCRdb's copy has only in-frame clones and leaves some out. The table records 200,000 to 250,000 clones, 83% of them present only once. The sequencing sample was made of peripheral blood. These receptors were taken from a woman aged 45-65 years with acute or convalescent COVID-19.

This clone was recorded once. This rearrangement joins TRBV9 to TRBJ1-1; tentative D call: TRBD1 (5 bases). V dropped 6 bases and J dropped 5 bases, with 20 bases sitting between them. Germline lookup yields CDR1 SGDLS and CDR2 YYNGEE. The CDR3 has 15 residues. The CDR3 bases are TGTGCCAGCACCGTCCCGACGGGGGAGGGTACTGAAGCTTTCTTT. Amino acids: CASTVPTGEGTEAFF. Supplemented by reference TRBV9 and TRBJ1-1, the full variable domain reads DSGVTQTPKHLITATGQRVTLRCSPRSGDLSVYWYQQSLDQGLQFLIQYYNGEERAKGNILERFSAQQFPDLHSELNLSSLELGDSALYFCASTVPTGEGTEAFFGQGTRLTVV.

The V call is TRBV9, the J call TRBJ2-3; no reliable D call. This CDR3 spans 14 amino acids. Trimming left V 0 bases short and J 2 bases short, with 7 bases between. The V gene's germline CDR1 is SGDLS and CDR2 YYNGEE. This chain's CDR3 is CASSVGPYTDTQYF. CDR3 sequence (DNA): TGTGCCAGCAGCGTAGGGCCATACACAGATACGCAGTATTTT.

This clone was observed a few times. This chain connects TRBV4-2 to TRBJ1-2, with D unclear. CDR1 is LGHNA, CDR2 YNFKEQ, per germline. This CDR3 spans 15 amino acids. Trimming removed 1 base at V and 3 bases at J, with 12 bases between. The CDR3 nucleotides read TGTGCCAGCAGCCAAGGGCAGATGGCCGACTATGGCTACACCTTC. Its protein product is CASSQGQMADYGYTF.

The table lists this clone with a count of one. CDR3 region: CASSHIGQYEQYF. The CDR3 bases are TGCGCCAGCAGTCACATCGGACAGTACGAGCAGTACTTC. This sequence joins TRBV23-1 and TRBJ2-7, with D perhaps matching TRBD1 (6 bases). TRBV23-1 is annotated as an ORF whose role is uncertain. Trimming took off 3 bases at V and 4 bases at J, with 10 bases between the two ends. The CDR3 totals 13 residues.

About this clone: The sample has other DNA sequences that encode this CDR3 too. The chain carries TRBV5-1 and TRBJ1-1; 7 nucleotides match TRBD1. V was clipped by 1 base and J by 2 bases; unmatched bases: 2. Germline loops: CDR1 SGHRS, CDR2 YFSETQ. This CDR3 is 14 amino acids long. The DNA for the CDR3 is TGCGCCAGCAGCTTGAGACAGGGAAACACTGAAGCTTTCTTT. Protein sequence: CASSLRQGNTEAFF.

This clone was picked up one time. CDR3 region: CASTWTTPRTDGYTF. CDR3 bases: TGCGCCAGCACCTGGACCACTCCCCGGACAGATGGCTACACCTTC. The chain carries TRBV5-1 and TRBJ1-2, with a weak D call TRBD1 (6 bases). The CDR3 has 15 amino acids. Germline V gives CDR1 SGHRS, CDR2 YFSETQ. Trimming shortened V by 6 bases and J by 6 bases, and 21 bases separated the two germline ends.

The chain carries TRBV19 and TRBJ1-3, with no clear D. CDR3 length equals 15 residues. V was pared by 5 bases and J by 3 bases, with 14 bases between. In germline, CDR1 is LNHDA, CDR2 SQIVND (reference sequence). The chain's CDR3 is CASSVEGGRGNTIYF. DNA for the CDR3: TGTGCCAGTAGTGTGGAAGGAGGACGTGGAAACACCATATATTTT.

The chain links TRBV19 to TRBJ1-1; unclear D gene. V dropped 3 bases and J dropped 3 bases, with 14 bases sitting between them. CDR3 length: 15 amino acids. The germline CDR1 and CDR2 sequences are LNHDA and SQIVND (reference sequence). This CDR3 reads CASSIPAVPYTEAFF. The CDR3 region has the DNA TGTGCCAGTAGTATCCCCGCGGTCCCGTACACTGAAGCTTTCTTT. Drawing the rest from reference TRBV19 and TRBJ1-1, the complete variable domain is DGGITQSPKYLFRKEGQNVTLSCEQNLNHDAMYWYRQDPGQGLRLIYYSQIVNDFQKGDIAEGYSVSREKKESFPLTVTSAQKNPTAFYLCASSIPAVPYTEAFFGQGTRLTVV.

This chain uses TRBV27 with TRBJ2-7, with 8 bases lining up with TRBD2. The CDR3 runs to 15 residues. Germline-derived CDR1 and CDR2 are MNHEY and SMNVEV (reference sequence). The junction had 11 bases not matched to a gene; V was cut back by 3 bases and J by 7 bases. CDR3 protein: CASSLSSGGRWEQYF. For the CDR3, the DNA is TGTGCCAGCAGTTTGTCTAGCGGCGGGAGGTGGGAGCAGTACTTC.

This clone was seen a few times. This chain joins TRBV6-5 and TRBJ2-1; the match to TRBD2 covers 7 bases. V lost 2 bases, J lost 4 bases, and 5 bases stayed unmatched. CDR1 and CDR2 from the germline V gene are MNHEY and SVGAGI. The CDR3 is made up of 15 amino acids. The CDR3 DNA follows: TGTGCCAGCAGTTACCCAGGCGGGGGTTACAATGAGCAGTTCTTC. It is translated as CASSYPGGGYNEQFF.

The chain links TRBV20-1 to TRBJ1-4, with TRBD1 as a possible D gene (5 bases). Germline V gene data show CDR1 as DFQATT and CDR2 as SNEGSKA (reference sequence). This CDR3 comprises 14 residues. V lost 3 bases and J 7 bases, leaving 15 bases between the germline ends. The chain's CDR3 is CSASFQGNGEKLFF. Written as DNA, the CDR3 is TGCAGTGCTAGTTTTCAGGGTAACGGTGAAAAACTGTTTTTT.

The chain uses TRBV7-2 and TRBJ2-1, with 9 bases aligning to TRBD2. Trimming cost V 2 bases and J 10 bases; bases outside gene matches: 12. Germline values: CDR1 SGHTA, CDR2 FQGNSA. The CDR3 extends over 16 amino acids. The CDR3 loop is CASSLYPSGDLLEQFF. In DNA form, the CDR3 reads TGTGCCAGCAGCTTATATCCTAGCGGGGACCTGTTGGAGCAGTTCTTC.

This chain connects TRBV28 to TRBJ1-4; 7 bases are a match to TRBD1. Germline trimming cut 7 bases from V and 5 bases from J; bases unmatched to any gene: 7. In germline, CDR1 is MDHEN, CDR2 SYDVKM. The CDR3 runs 14 residues. The DNA of the CDR3 is TGTGCCAGCACCAGACAGGGCTACAATGAAAAACTGTTTTTT. Translated: CASTRQGYNEKLFF.

V gene TRBV2 combines with J gene TRBJ2-1; TRBD2 aligns across 12 bases. V shed 8 bases and J 4 bases; nucleotides not matched to a gene: 6. CDR1 SNHLY and CDR2 FYNNEI come from the germline V gene. The length of the CDR3 is 15 residues. The CDR3 spells CASSRLAGEYNEQFF. The CDR3, as DNA: TGTGCCAGCTCAAGACTAGCGGGAGAGTACAATGAGCAGTTCTTC.

The genes are TRBV6-6 and TRBJ2-1; 9 positions match TRBD1. CDR1 and CDR2 from the germline V gene are MNHNY and SVGAGI (reference sequence). Trimming cost V 6 bases and J 4 bases; bases outside gene matches: 10. CDR3 length: 16 amino acids. The CDR3 bases are TGTGCCAGCAGGATCATCGGGACAGGGACATACAATGAGCAGTTCTTC. This gives the protein CASRIIGTGTYNEQFF.

This clone was picked up a small number of times. This chain uses TRBV28 with TRBJ1-5; a possible D gene is TRBD1 (6 bases). CDR1 is MDHEN, CDR2 SYDVKM, per germline. With 1 base removed from V and 5 bases from J, the gap between germline ends came to 9 bases. The CDR3 runs 14 residues. CDR3: CASSLSGVHQPQHF. For the CDR3, the DNA is TGTGCCAGCAGTTTATCAGGGGTCCATCAGCCCCAGCATTTT.

Remarks on this clone: A read error may account for a junction end that differs from germline. This chain links TRBV7-7 with TRBJ2-1, with no clear D. Looked up from germline, CDR1 is SSHAT and CDR2 is FNYEAQ (reference sequence). The CDR3 covers 15 residues. CDR3 in DNA: TGTGCTAGCAGCCCTAGAATCTCCTCCTACAATGAGCAGTTCTTC. Its translation: CASSPRISSYNEQFF.

The chain uses TRBV9 and TRBJ2-1, with TRBD2 identical over 8 bases. This CDR3 spans 16 amino acids. Germline CDR1 SGDLS, CDR2 YYNGEE. V lost 4 bases and J lost 4; bases outside the gene matches: 10. The CDR3 here is CASSLRAGEAYNEQFF. The CDR3 DNA reads TGTGCCAGCAGCCTCCGAGCGGGAGAGGCTTACAATGAGCAGTTCTTC.

The chain uses TRBV28 and TRBJ1-2, with 7 bases matching TRBD1. Unmatched junction bases numbered 8, after V lost 6 bases and J lost 7 bases. Per the germline V gene, CDR1 is MDHEN and CDR2 is SYDVKM. This CDR3 comprises 13 residues. The CDR3 bases are TGTGCCAGCAGATTGACAGGGTCTGGTGGCTACACCTTC. It translates to CASRLTGSGGYTF.

The chain links TRBV30 to TRBJ2-7; TRBD2 might be the D (5 bases). From germline, CDR1 is GTSNPN and CDR2 SVGIG (reference sequence). Trimming stripped 4 bases from V and 7 bases from J, with 17 bases between. The CDR3 length is 13 residues. The DNA of the CDR3 is TGTGCCTGGACCGATATGCCTGGGGAGGAGCAGTACTTC. Residues: CAWTDMPGEEQYF.

A single count supports this clone. The V call is TRBV6-5, the J call TRBJ2-5, with a possible D match to TRBD1 (5 bases). With 5 bases removed from V and 5 bases from J, the gap between germline ends came to 15 bases. The germline CDR1 and CDR2 sequences are MNHEY and SVGAGI. CDR3 size: 14 residues. CDR3 residues: CASSTVRGRETQYF. CDR3 sequence (DNA): TGTGCCAGCAGTACGGTTAGGGGCAGGGAGACCCAGTACTTC.

The genes are TRBV6-9 and TRBJ1-6; 10 positions agree with TRBD1. The CDR3 consists of 16 residues. Germline CDR1 is MNHGY and CDR2 is SVAAGI. The junction had 12 bases not matched to a gene; V was cut back by 6 bases and J by 10 bases. Here the CDR3 reads CASSSDPGQGYSPLHF. Here the CDR3 DNA reads TGTGCCAGCAGCAGTGACCCGGGACAGGGGTACTCACCCCTCCACTTT.

The rearrangement links TRBV7-9 to TRBJ1-1; D call uncertain. Trimming cost V 1 base and J 7 bases, with 4 bases left between them. The germline CDR1 and CDR2 sequences are SEHNR and FQNEAQ (reference sequence). The CDR3 loop spans 11 amino acids. CDR3 sequence reads: CASSLGLEAFF. Written as DNA, the CDR3 is TGTGCCAGCAGCTTAGGGCTTGAAGCTTTCTTT.

This clone was counted between two and nine times. The chain couples TRBV30 to TRBJ1-2; 7 nucleotides match TRBD1. Germline V lookup: CDR1 GTSNPN, CDR2 SVGIG (reference sequence). V was pared by 1 base and J by 8 bases, with 7 bases of the junction left unmatched. The CDR3 is made up of 13 amino acids. CDR3 sequence reads: CAWSEQGGEGYTF. As DNA, the CDR3 is TGTGCCTGGAGTGAGCAGGGGGGCGAGGGCTACACCTTC.

The CDR3 DNA follows: TGTGCCAGCAGTGGGCGGGGAGGAGAGCAGTTCTTC. It encodes CASSGRGGEQFF. The chain links TRBV2 to TRBJ2-1, with D perhaps TRBD2 (6 bases). This CDR3 has 12 residues. Trimming took off 4 bases at V and 10 bases at J, with 11 bases between the two ends. Germline V gene data show CDR1 as SNHLY and CDR2 as FYNNEI.

This clone came up a few times. The chain joins TRBV5-6 to TRBJ2-1; D unresolved. The CDR3 sequence is 15 residues long. V was clipped by 2 bases and J by 0 bases, with 9 bases between them. Germline V gene lookup returns CDR1 SGHDT and CDR2 YYEEEE. The DNA of the CDR3 is TGTGCCAGCAGCTTAGCGTTCCTCTCCTACAATGAGCAGTTCTTC. This sequence encodes CASSLAFLSYNEQFF.

V and J are TRBV28 and TRBJ2-5, with D uncertain. Germline V gives CDR1 MDHEN, CDR2 SYDVKM. Trimming cost V 6 bases and J 1 base, with 12 bases left between them. This CDR3 spans 14 amino acids. CDR3 amino acids: CASSPTVVQETQYF. DNA of the CDR3: TGTGCCAGCAGCCCTACAGTAGTCCAAGAGACCCAGTACTTC.

This rearrangement joins TRBV11-2 to TRBJ1-1; TRBD1 might be the D (6 bases). Germline CDR1 SGHAT, CDR2 FQNNGV. Trimming left V 3 bases short and J 1 base short, with 9 bases between. The CDR3 has 14 amino acids. CDR3 DNA: TGTGCCAGCAGCTTGGTACAGGGGAACACTGAAGCTTTCTTT. This gives the protein CASSLVQGNTEAFF. Full variable domain (rest looked up from reference TRBV11-2 and TRBJ1-1): EAGVAQSPRYKIIEKRQSVAFWCNPISGHATLYWYQQILGQGPKLLIQFQNNGVVDDSQLPKDRFSAERLKGVDSTLKIQPAKLEDSAVYLCASSLVQGNTEAFFGQGTRLTVV.

This rearrangement joins TRBV5-1 to TRBJ2-3; TRBD2 is a possible D gene (5 bases). The germline gives CDR1 SGHRS, CDR2 YFSETQ. The germline V and J ends were trimmed by 0 bases and 2 bases, with 13 bases remaining between them. There are 16 residues in the CDR3. The CDR3 loop is CASSLESRELTDTQYF. CDR3 DNA sequence: TGCGCCAGCAGCTTGGAGTCGAGGGAACTCACAGATACGCAGTATTTT.

This clone was picked up one time. The chain carries TRBV28 and TRBJ2-7; the D gene is possibly TRBD1 (5 bases). The CDR3 extends over 13 amino acids. Germline V lookup: CDR1 MDHEN, CDR2 SYDVKM. Trimming pared 7 bases from V and 6 bases from J, leaving 16 bases between. CDR3 DNA sequence: TGTGCCAGCATTAGGGGTATCCAGGGCGAGCAGTACTTC. Its protein is CASIRGIQGEQYF. Based on the CDR3 plus reference TRBV28 and TRBJ2-7, the full variable domain is DVKVTQSSRYLVKRTGEKVFLECVQDMDHENMFWYRQDPGLGLRLIYFSYDVKMKEKGDIPEGYSVSREKKERFSLILESASTNQTSMYLCASIRGIQGEQYFGPGTRLTVT.

The chain is built from TRBV6-6 and TRBJ1-2, with 7 bases aligning to TRBD1. The germline CDR1 and CDR2 sequences are MNHNY and SVGAGI (reference sequence). V dropped 6 bases and J dropped 0; count of bases not matched to a gene: 7. The CDR3 is made up of 15 amino acids. DNA of the CDR3: TGTGCCAGCAGCCCGGCAGGGGGAGCTAACTATGGCTACACCTTC. This sequence encodes CASSPAGGANYGYTF.

The V and J genes are TRBV4-1 and TRBJ1-2; the D gene is possibly TRBD1 (5 bases). Germline V lookup: CDR1 MGHRA, CDR2 YSYEKL. The CDR3 covers 15 residues. Trimming stripped 1 base from V and 4 bases from J, with 13 bases between. In DNA, the CDR3 is TGCGCCAGCAGCCAAGCTTCAGGGTTTAGCTATGGCTACACCTTC. It translates to CASSQASGFSYGYTF.